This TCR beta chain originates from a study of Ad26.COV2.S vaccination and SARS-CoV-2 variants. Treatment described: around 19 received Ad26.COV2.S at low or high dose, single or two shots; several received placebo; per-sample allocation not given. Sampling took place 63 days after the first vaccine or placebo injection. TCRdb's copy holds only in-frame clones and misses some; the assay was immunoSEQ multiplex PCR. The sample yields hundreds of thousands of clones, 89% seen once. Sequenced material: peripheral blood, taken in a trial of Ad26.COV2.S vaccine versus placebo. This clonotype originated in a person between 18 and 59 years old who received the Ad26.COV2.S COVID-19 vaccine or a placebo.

CDR3 nucleotides: TGTGCCAGCAGTTACACCCCAGGGGAGCAGTTCTTC. Amino acids: CASSYTPGEQFF. The rearrangement uses TRBV6-5 and TRBJ2-1; D possibly corresponds to TRBD1 (5 bases). Germline V gene data show CDR1 as MNHEY and CDR2 as SVGAGI. V was shortened by 2 bases and J by 10 bases, with 9 bases between the two germline ends. The CDR3 totals 12 residues.